This TCR beta chain was captured by sequencing in a study of blood T cells in healthy people across ages. A second PCR, run for roughly 7 to 11 cycles, used a sample-barcoded 5' primer plus a J-beta primer mix. TCRdb processed the 5' RACE reads anew with MiXCR; each CDR3 protein has one entry. The data hold about 800,000 distinct CDR3 sequences, with roughly 25% observed a single time. These data also formed part of another study, on T cells of mothers and their children.

Sequenced input: blood. The receptor was isolated from a boy between 10 and 17 years old in good health.

The CDR3 bases are TGTGCCAGCAGCCAAGAAACTAGCCAAGAGACCCAGTACTTC. Its protein is CASSQETSQETQYF. V gene TRBV14 combines with J gene TRBJ2-5, with a tentative D call TRBD2 (5 bases). From germline, CDR1 is SGHDN and CDR2 FVKESK. Between the trimmed V and J ends, which lost 0 bases and 1 base, there was a span of 6 bases. CDR3 length: 14 residues.